The 22 T cell receptor beta chains listed next were all sequenced from one sample in a study of blood T cell repertoires in COVID-19. Measured with immunoSEQ multiplex PCR; TCRdb has only the in-frame clones, and not every one. Here the sample spans 370,000 or so clones, approximately 87% being singletons. The specimen sequenced was PBMCs or T cells enriched from blood (not recorded which). These receptors were obtained from a man under 40 who had recovered from COVID-19.

The J gene is TRBJ1-1, the V gene TRBV5-4; D is undetermined. Germline CDR1 and CDR2: SGHNT and YYREEE (reference sequence). The ends were cut back, 4 bases at V and 3 bases at J, with 7 bases in the middle. The CDR3 spans 12 residues. Here the CDR3 DNA reads TGTGCCAGCAGCCACCGGGACACTGAAGCTTTCTTT. Amino acid sequence: CASSHRDTEAFF.

The chain links TRBV10-1 to TRBJ2-3; a possible D gene is TRBD1 (6 bases). CDR1 and CDR2 (germline): WNHNN, SYGVQD (reference sequence). Trimming stripped 2 bases from V and 1 base from J, with 10 bases between. This CDR3 is built from 15 residues. The CDR3 region has the DNA TGCGCCAGCAGTGAGCTGAAGGGGGGCACAGATACGCAGTATTTT. Residues: CASSELKGGTDTQYF.

V is TRBV19 and J is TRBJ1-5; tentative D call: TRBD1 (5 bases). The CDR3 contains 14 residues. Germline values: CDR1 LNHDA, CDR2 SQIVND (reference sequence). With 7 bases removed from V and 2 bases from J, the gap between germline ends came to 12 bases. Here the CDR3 reads CASTAGAGNQPQHF. CDR3 in DNA: TGTGCCAGTACCGCTGGGGCTGGCAATCAGCCCCAGCATTTT.

This clone showed up just once. This rearrangement joins TRBV19 to TRBJ2-3; tentatively, D is TRBD1 (6 bases). Germline CDR1 is LNHDA and CDR2 is SQIVND (reference sequence). This CDR3 has 13 amino acids. The V end was cut by 5 bases, the J end by 3 bases, with 9 bases between. In DNA form, the CDR3 reads TGTGCCAGTAGTGTAACAGGGACAGATACGCAGTATTTT. Its translation is CASSVTGTDTQYF.

This clone occurred once. J is TRBJ1-1 and V is TRBV10-3; the match to TRBD1 covers 7 bases. V was clipped by 6 bases and J by 0 bases; unmatched bases: 7. This CDR3 is built from 15 residues. CDR1 is ENHRY and CDR2 is SYGVKD in the germline V gene. CDR3 residues: CAIRKGQQMNTEAFF. DNA for the CDR3: TGTGCCATCAGGAAGGGACAGCAAATGAACACTGAAGCTTTCTTT.

The chain combines TRBV19 with TRBJ2-3; 12 nucleotides align to TRBD2. The V gene end was trimmed by 2 bases and the J gene end by 0 bases; junction bases not matched to a gene: 3. Germline CDR1 reads LNHDA; CDR2 reads SQIVND (reference sequence). The CDR3 length is 17 residues. The CDR3 DNA follows: TGTGCCAGTAGTATACTAGCGGGGGGGCTTAGCACAGATACGCAGTATTTT. Residues: CASSILAGGLSTDTQYF.

The CDR3 nucleotides are TGTGCCAGCAGTGTCGTCTCTAGCTCCTACAATGAGCAGTTCTTC. It translates to CASSVVSSSYNEQFF. V is TRBV2 and J is TRBJ2-1, with no clear D. Germline V lookup: CDR1 SNHLY, CDR2 FYNNEI. V lost 4 bases to trimming and J lost 0 bases, with 10 bases between them. This CDR3 is 15 amino acids long.

The rearrangement joins TRBV3-1 (or the pseudogene TRBV3-2) to TRBJ1-3; D call uncertain. The CDR3 loop spans 16 amino acids. The V gene lost 1 base and the J gene lost 2 bases, with 12 bases spanning the gap. CDR1 LGHDT and CDR2 YNNKEL come from the germline V gene (reference sequence). CDR3 protein: CASSQVGMAAGNTIYF. Here the CDR3 DNA reads TGTGCCAGCAGCCAAGTAGGTATGGCGGCTGGAAACACCATATATTTT.

This clone was found once. This rearrangement joins TRBV7-3 to TRBJ1-3; TRBD1 might be the D (6 bases). The V end lost 5 bases, the J end lost 0 bases, and 14 bases lay between the germline ends. Germline CDR1 and CDR2: SGHTA and FQGTGA. There are 16 residues in the CDR3. The CDR3 region has the DNA TGTGCCAGCAGCACGAACCCAGGGGTCTCTGGAAACACCATATATTTT. Translation gives CASSTNPGVSGNTIYF.

This rearrangement joins TRBV6-5 to TRBJ1-2; 7 positions agree with TRBD1. Germline V gene data show CDR1 as MNHEY and CDR2 as SVGAGI. CDR3 length: 13 residues. The junction had 2 bases not matched to a gene; V was cut back by 7 bases and J by 0 bases. CDR3 sequence: CASTRGANYGYTF. In DNA, the CDR3 is TGTGCCAGCACCAGGGGGGCTAACTATGGCTACACCTTC.

The chain carries TRBV7-6 and TRBJ2-7; 10 bases are a match to TRBD2. Germline loops: CDR1 SGHVS, CDR2 FNYEAQ. The junction had 5 bases not matched to a gene; V was cut back by 6 bases and J by 0 bases. CDR3 length: 15 residues. CDR3: CASSPTSGNSYEQYF. The CDR3 region has the DNA TGTGCCAGCAGTCCAACTAGCGGGAACTCCTACGAGCAGTACTTC. The full variable domain, in which reference TRBV7-6 and TRBJ2-7 provide the parts outside the CDR3, is GAGVSQSPRYKVTKRGQDVALRCDPISGHVSLYWYRQALGQGPEFLTYFNYEAQQDKSGLPNDRFSAERPEGSISTLTIQRTEQRDSAMYRCASSPTSGNSYEQYFGPGTRLTVT.

The chain couples TRBV15 to TRBJ2-3; the match to TRBD2 covers 10 bases. Looked up from germline, CDR1 is LNHNV and CDR2 is YYDKDF (reference sequence). The CDR3 extends over 18 amino acids. The V segment lost 4 bases and the J segment 0 bases; nucleotides outside the gene matches: 10. The CDR3 protein is CATSTQRGGTPSTDTQYF. Written as DNA, the CDR3 is TGTGCCACCAGCACCCAGCGGGGGGGCACCCCTAGCACAGATACGCAGTATTTT. Full variable domain (rest looked up from reference TRBV15 and TRBJ2-3): DAMVIQNPRYQVTQFGKPVTLSCSQTLNHNVMYWYQQKSSQAPKLLFHYYDKDFNNEADTPDNFQSRRPNTSFCFLDIRSPGLGDTAMYLCATSTQRGGTPSTDTQYFGPGTRLTVL.

This sequence joins TRBV4-1 and TRBJ1-3; D is uncertain. This CDR3 region has 14 residues. Germline V gene lookup returns CDR1 MGHRA and CDR2 YSYEKL. V lost 2 bases and J lost 2, with 7 bases in between. CDR3 nucleotides: TGCGCCAGCAGCCAAAGCGGAGCTGGAAACACCATATATTTT. Translation gives CASSQSGAGNTIYF.

This rearrangement joins TRBV18 to TRBJ1-4, with D tentatively TRBD1 (5 bases). The CDR3 is 13 residues long. In germline, CDR1 is KGHSH, CDR2 LQKENI. V was trimmed by 4 bases and J by 6 bases, leaving 9 bases between them. The chain's CDR3 is CASSLQGYEKLFF. The DNA for the CDR3 is TGTGCCAGCTCACTTCAGGGATATGAAAAACTGTTTTTT. The whole variable domain, filled in from reference TRBV18 and TRBJ1-4, reads NAGVMQNPRHLVRRRGQEARLRCSPMKGHSHVYWYRQLPEEGLKFMVYLQKENIIDESGMPKERFSAEFPKEGPSILRIQQVVRGDSAAYFCASSLQGYEKLFFGSGTQLSVL.

The chain recombines TRBV7-3 with TRBJ2-1; D possibly corresponds to TRBD2 (6 bases). This CDR3 region has 17 residues. Germline V gives CDR1 SGHTA, CDR2 FQGTGA. Between the trimmed V and J ends, which lost 5 bases and 5 bases, there was a span of 22 bases. DNA for the CDR3: TGTGCCAGCAGCCCCAAGTGGGGGGTAGCAGGCCACAATGAGCAGTTCTTC. This sequence encodes CASSPKWGVAGHNEQFF.

The chain carries TRBV19 and TRBJ1-2; perhaps TRBD1 as D (6 bases). This CDR3 spans 15 amino acids. V was cut by 6 bases and J by 5 bases, with 19 bases left in between. Germline lookup yields CDR1 LNHDA and CDR2 SQIVND (reference sequence). CDR3 loop: CASSLNGARGYGYTF. CDR3 coding DNA: TGTGCCAGTAGCCTAAACGGTGCCAGGGGATATGGCTACACCTTC.

This chain joins TRBV6-5 and TRBJ1-6, with 7 bases fitting TRBD1. The junction had 8 bases not matched to a gene; V was cut back by 6 bases and J by 9 bases. There are 14 residues in the CDR3. In germline, CDR1 is MNHEY, CDR2 SVGAGI. Here the CDR3 reads CASRMTGKTSPLHF. The CDR3 nucleotides are TGTGCCAGCAGGATGACAGGGAAGACTTCACCCCTCCACTTT.

This chain joins TRBV19 and TRBJ1-1; no definite D call. This CDR3 comprises 14 residues. Germline V gene sequence: CDR1 LNHDA, CDR2 SQIVND (reference sequence). V was cut by 7 bases and J by 7 bases, with 19 bases left in between. CDR3 amino acids: CASTTARARGEAFF. Written as DNA, the CDR3 is TGTGCCAGTACTACTGCCCGGGCCCGGGGTGAAGCTTTCTTT.

The chain has TRBV6-5 and TRBJ2-2, with TRBD1 identical over 8 bases. With V trimmed by 11 bases and J by 3 bases, 5 bases remained unmatched. The germline CDR1 and CDR2 sequences are MNHEY and SVGAGI. The CDR3 runs 13 residues. The CDR3 is CAVGQGDTGELFF. As DNA, the CDR3 is TGTGCCGTTGGACAGGGAGACACCGGGGAGCTGTTTTTT.

The chain carries TRBV7-8 and TRBJ2-7, with D unclear. V lost 5 bases and J 0 bases, leaving 14 bases between the germline ends. This CDR3 is built from 15 residues. Germline V gene sequence: CDR1 SGHVS, CDR2 FQNEAQ. The CDR3 DNA sequence: TGTGCCAGCAGCCGAAGTGTACAGAGCTCCTACGAGCAGTACTTC. This gives the protein CASSRSVQSSYEQYF.

The CDR3 is CAWSAGVSNVLTF. The CDR3 DNA sequence: TGTGCCTGGAGTGCCGGAGTTTCCAACGTCCTGACTTTC. The chain recombines TRBV30 with TRBJ2-6; no firm D call. The length of the CDR3 is 13 residues. Trimming took 1 base from V and 8 from J, leaving 9 bases between them. Germline loops: CDR1 GTSNPN, CDR2 SVGIG (reference sequence).

V usage is TRBV7-9 and J usage is TRBJ2-1; possibly TRBD1 for D (6 bases). Germline values: CDR1 SEHNR, CDR2 FQNEAQ (reference sequence). The CDR3 runs to 13 residues. Trimming removed 2 bases from V and 9 bases from J, with 11 bases in between. The CDR3 nucleotides read TGTGCCAGCAGCTTAAGCACAGGGACTGAGCAGTTCTTC. Encoded protein: CASSLSTGTEQFF. Complete variable domain (other parts from reference TRBV7-9 and TRBJ2-1): DTGVSQNPRHKITKRGQNVTFRCDPISEHNRLYWYRQTLGQGPEFLTYFQNEAQLEKSRLLSDRFSAERPKGSFSTLEIQRTEQGDSAMYLCASSLSTGTEQFFGPGTRLTVL.